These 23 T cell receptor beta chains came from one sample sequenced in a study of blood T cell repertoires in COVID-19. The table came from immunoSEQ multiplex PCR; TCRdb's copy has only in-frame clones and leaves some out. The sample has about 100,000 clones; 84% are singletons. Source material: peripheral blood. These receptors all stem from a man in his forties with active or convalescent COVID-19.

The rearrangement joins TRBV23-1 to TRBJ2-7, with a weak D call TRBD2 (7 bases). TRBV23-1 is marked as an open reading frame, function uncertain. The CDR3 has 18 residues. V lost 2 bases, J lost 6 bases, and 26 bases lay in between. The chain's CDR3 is CASSQPEGGAPFEIEQYF. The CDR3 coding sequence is TGCGCCAGCAGTCAACCGGAAGGGGGGGCCCCCTTTGAAATCGAGCAGTACTTC.

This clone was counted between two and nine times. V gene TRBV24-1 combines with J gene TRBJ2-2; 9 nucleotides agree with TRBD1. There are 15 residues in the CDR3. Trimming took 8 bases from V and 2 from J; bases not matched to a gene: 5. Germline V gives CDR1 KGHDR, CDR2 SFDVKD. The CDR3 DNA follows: TGTGCCACCATTTACAGGGGGCGTAACACCGGGGAGCTGTTTTTT. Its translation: CATIYRGRNTGELFF.

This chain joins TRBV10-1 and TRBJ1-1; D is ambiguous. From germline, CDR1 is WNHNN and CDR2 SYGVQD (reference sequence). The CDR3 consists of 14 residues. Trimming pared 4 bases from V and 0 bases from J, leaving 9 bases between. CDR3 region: CASSVTGMNTEAFF. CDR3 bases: TGCGCCAGCAGTGTGACTGGAATGAACACTGAAGCTTTCTTT.

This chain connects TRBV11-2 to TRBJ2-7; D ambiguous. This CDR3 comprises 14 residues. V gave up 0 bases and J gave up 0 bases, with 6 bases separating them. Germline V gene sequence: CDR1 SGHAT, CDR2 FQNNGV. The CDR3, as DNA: TGTGCCAGCAGCTTAGATCCCAACTCCTACGAGCAGTACTTC. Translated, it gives CASSLDPNSYEQYF. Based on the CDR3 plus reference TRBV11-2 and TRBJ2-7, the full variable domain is EAGVAQSPRYKIIEKRQSVAFWCNPISGHATLYWYQQILGQGPKLLIQFQNNGVVDDSQLPKDRFSAERLKGVDSTLKIQPAKLEDSAVYLCASSLDPNSYEQYFGPGTRLTVT.

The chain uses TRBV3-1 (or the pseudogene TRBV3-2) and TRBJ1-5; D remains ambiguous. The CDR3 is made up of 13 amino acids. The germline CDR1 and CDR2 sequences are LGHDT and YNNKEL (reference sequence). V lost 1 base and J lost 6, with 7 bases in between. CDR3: CASSQGLGQPQHF. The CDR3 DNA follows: TGTGCCAGCAGCCAAGGACTCGGTCAGCCCCAGCATTTT.

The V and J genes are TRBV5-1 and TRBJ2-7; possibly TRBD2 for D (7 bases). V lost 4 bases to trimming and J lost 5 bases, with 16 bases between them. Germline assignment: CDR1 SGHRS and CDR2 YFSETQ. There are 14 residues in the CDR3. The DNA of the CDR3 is TGCGCCAGCAGCATAAGGGGGGGCGGCGACGAGCAGTACTTC. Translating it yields CASSIRGGGDEQYF.

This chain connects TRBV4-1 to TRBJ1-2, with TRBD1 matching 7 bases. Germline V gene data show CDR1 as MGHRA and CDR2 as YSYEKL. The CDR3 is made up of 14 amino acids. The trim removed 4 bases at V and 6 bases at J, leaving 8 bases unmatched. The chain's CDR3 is CASSRHTQGDGYTF. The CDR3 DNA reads TGCGCCAGCAGCCGCCATACCCAGGGGGATGGCTACACCTTC.

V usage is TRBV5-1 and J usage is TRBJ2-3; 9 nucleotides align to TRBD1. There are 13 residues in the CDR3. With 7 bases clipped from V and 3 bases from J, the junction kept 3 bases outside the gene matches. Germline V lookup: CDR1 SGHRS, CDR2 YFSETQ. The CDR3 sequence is CASRTGVTDTQYF. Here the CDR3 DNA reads TGCGCCAGCCGGACAGGGGTAACAGATACGCAGTATTTT.

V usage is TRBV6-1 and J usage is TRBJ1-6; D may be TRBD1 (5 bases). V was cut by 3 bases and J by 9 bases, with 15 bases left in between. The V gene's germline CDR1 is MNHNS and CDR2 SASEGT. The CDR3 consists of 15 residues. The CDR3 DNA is TGTGCCAGCAGTGACGCGGGACGTGGGTCTTCACCCCTCCACTTT. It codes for CASSDAGRGSSPLHF.

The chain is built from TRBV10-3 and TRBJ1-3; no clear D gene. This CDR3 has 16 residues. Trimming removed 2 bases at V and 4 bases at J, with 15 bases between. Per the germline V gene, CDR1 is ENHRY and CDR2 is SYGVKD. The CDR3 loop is CAISEAAPRLGNTIYF. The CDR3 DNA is TGTGCCATCAGTGAGGCGGCTCCTCGACTAGGAAACACCATATATTTT.

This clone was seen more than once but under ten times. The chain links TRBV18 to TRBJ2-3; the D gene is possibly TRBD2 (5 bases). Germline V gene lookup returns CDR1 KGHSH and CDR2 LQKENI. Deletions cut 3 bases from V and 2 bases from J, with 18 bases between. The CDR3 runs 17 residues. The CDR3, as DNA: TGTGCCAGCTCACCGTGGGAGCTACCCAAGTCCACAGATACGCAGTATTTT. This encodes CASSPWELPKSTDTQYF.

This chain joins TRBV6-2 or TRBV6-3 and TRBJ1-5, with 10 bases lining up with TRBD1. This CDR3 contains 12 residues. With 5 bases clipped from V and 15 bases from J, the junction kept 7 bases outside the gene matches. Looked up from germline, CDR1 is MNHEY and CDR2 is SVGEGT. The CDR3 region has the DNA TGTGCCAGCAGTACGGGACAGGGGATAACGCATTTT. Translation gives CASSTGQGITHF.

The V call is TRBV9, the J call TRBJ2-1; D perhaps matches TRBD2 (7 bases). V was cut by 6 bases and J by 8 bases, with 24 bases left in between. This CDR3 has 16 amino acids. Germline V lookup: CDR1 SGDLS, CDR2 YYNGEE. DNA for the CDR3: TGTGCCAGCACCGACCGAGGGGGGGGCGTCAGCGATGAGCAGTTCTTC. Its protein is CASTDRGGGVSDEQFF.

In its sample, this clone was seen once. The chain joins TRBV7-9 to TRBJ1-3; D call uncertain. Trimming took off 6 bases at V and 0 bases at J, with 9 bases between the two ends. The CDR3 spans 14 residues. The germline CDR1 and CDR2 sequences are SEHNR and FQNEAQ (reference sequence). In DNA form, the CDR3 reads TGTGCCAGCAGTCGCGGCGGCTCTGGAAACACCATATATTTT. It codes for CASSRGGSGNTIYF.

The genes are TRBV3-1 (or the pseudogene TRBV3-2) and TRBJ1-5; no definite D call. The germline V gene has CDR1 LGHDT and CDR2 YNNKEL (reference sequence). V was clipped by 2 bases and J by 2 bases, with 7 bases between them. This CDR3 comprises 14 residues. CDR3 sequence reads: CASSQWAGNQPQHF. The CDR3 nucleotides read TGTGCCAGCAGCCAATGGGCAGGCAATCAGCCCCAGCATTTT.

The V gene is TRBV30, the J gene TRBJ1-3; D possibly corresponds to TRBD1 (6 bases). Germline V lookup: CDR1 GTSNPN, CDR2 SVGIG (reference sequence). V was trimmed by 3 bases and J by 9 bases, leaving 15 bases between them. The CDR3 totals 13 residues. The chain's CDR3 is CAWRPGVWGTIYF. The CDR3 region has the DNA TGTGCCTGGAGGCCAGGGGTTTGGGGCACCATATATTTT.

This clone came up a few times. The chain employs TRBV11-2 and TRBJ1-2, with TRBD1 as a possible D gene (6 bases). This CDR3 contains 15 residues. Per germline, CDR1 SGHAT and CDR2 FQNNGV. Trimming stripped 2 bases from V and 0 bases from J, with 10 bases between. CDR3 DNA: TGTGCCAGCAGCTTACAGGGGCTATCTAACTATGGCTACACCTTC. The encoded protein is CASSLQGLSNYGYTF.

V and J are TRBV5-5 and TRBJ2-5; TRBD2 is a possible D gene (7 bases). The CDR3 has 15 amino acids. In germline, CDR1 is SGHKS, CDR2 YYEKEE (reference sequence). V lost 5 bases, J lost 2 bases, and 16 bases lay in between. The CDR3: CASRSGGGDQETQYF. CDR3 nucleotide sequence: TGTGCCAGCAGATCTGGAGGGGGGGATCAAGAGACCCAGTACTTC.

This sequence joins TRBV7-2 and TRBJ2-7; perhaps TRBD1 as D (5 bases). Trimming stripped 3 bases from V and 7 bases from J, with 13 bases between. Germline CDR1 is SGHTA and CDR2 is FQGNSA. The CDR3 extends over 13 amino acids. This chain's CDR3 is CASSLLGRWEQYF. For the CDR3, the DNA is TGTGCCAGCAGCTTGTTGGGGCGGTGGGAGCAGTACTTC.

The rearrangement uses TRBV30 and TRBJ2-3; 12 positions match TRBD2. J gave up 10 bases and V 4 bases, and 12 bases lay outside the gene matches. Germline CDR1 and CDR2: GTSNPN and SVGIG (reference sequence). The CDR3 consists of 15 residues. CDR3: CAWTPSGGGRGAQYF. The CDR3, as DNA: TGTGCCTGGACCCCTAGCGGGGGGGGCCGAGGGGCGCAGTATTTT.

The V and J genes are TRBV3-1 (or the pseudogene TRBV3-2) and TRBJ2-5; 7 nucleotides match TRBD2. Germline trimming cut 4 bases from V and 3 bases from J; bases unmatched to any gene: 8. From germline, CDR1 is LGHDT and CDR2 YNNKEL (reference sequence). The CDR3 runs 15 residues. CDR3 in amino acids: CASSRWASGKETQYF. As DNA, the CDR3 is TGTGCCAGCAGCCGATGGGCTAGCGGAAAAGAGACCCAGTACTTC.

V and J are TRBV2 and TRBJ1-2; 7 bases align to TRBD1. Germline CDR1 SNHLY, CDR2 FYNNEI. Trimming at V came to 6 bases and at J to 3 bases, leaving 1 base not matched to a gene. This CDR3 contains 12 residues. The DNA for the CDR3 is TGTGCCAGCAGAACAGGGGACTATGGCTACACCTTC. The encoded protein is CASRTGDYGYTF.

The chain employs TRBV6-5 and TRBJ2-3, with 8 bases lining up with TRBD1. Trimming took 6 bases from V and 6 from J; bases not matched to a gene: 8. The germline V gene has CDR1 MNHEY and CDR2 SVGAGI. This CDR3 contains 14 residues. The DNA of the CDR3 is TGTGCCAGCAGATGGGGACAGGCCGACGATACGCAGTATTTT. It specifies CASRWGQADDTQYF.